A single sample gave rise to the 21 T cell receptor beta chains below, sequenced in a study of regulatory T cells in long-lasting Graves disease. Sample time point: persistent/refractory GD, antithyroid drugs over 5 years with positive TRAb. The TCR library was made from RNA that had been extracted from PBMCs in TRIzol. Investigators prepared the TCR beta libraries by applying iRepertoire HTBI primers and Arm-PCR of CDR3 regions. TCRdb re-analysed the multiplex PCR reads in MiXCR, keeping a single row per CDR3 protein. The sample contains approximately 360,000 distinct CDR3 sequences, roughly 24% of which appear only once. Sequencing used peripheral blood mononuclear cells (PBMCs), obtained when the disease was refractory, from a patient treated with antithyroid drugs. All receptors derive from a woman in her forties with Graves disease.

The sample holds many counts of this clonotype. J is TRBJ2-7 and V is TRBV28; TRBD2 agrees at 8 bases. The germline CDR1 and CDR2 sequences are MDHEN and SYDVKM. The V gene end was trimmed by 1 base and the J gene end by 7 bases; junction bases not matched to a gene: 6. The CDR3 loop spans 14 amino acids. In DNA, the CDR3 is TGTGCCAGCAGTTTATTTGAGGGCGGGAGGGAGCAGTACTTC. It specifies CASSLFEGGREQYF. Complete variable domain (other parts from reference TRBV28 and TRBJ2-7): DVKVTQSSRYLVKRTGEKVFLECVQDMDHENMFWYRQDPGLGLRLIYFSYDVKMKEKGDIPEGYSVSREKKERFSLILESASTNQTSMYLCASSLFEGGREQYFGPGTRLTVT.

This clonotype has at least ten counts. At one boundary the junction diverges from the germline segment, which might be a read error. The chain is built from TRBV7-7 and TRBJ2-2, with 7 bases aligning to TRBD2. The V gene's germline CDR1 is SSHAT and CDR2 FNYEAQ (reference sequence). The CDR3 has 15 residues. CDR3 coding DNA: TGTGCTAGCAGCTTAGGAGCGGGATATGACGGGGAGCTGTTTTTT. Translating gives CASSLGAGYDGELFF.

Ten or more counts support this clonotype. The chain uses TRBV28 and TRBJ1-1; D perhaps matches TRBD1 (5 bases). The V end was cut by 5 bases, the J end by 5 bases, with 15 bases between. This CDR3 comprises 14 residues. Germline values: CDR1 MDHEN, CDR2 SYDVKM. In nucleotides, the CDR3 is TGTGCCAGCAGTCCGGGACTGTATAGGACTGAAGCTTTCTTT. It encodes CASSPGLYRTEAFF.

The sample holds many counts of this clonotype. The chain carries TRBV28 and TRBJ2-7, with D tentatively TRBD1 or TRBD2 (5 bases each). Trimming left V 5 bases short and J 0 bases short, with 14 bases between. CDR3 size: 15 residues. Germline V lookup: CDR1 MDHEN, CDR2 SYDVKM. This CDR3 is CASSTYRGLSYEQYF. The CDR3 nucleotides are TGTGCCAGCAGTACATATCGGGGCCTCTCCTACGAGCAGTACTTC.

This clonotype was recorded a few times. The chain joins TRBV20-1 to TRBJ1-5; the D gene is possibly TRBD1 (6 bases). V was shortened by 1 base and J by 5 bases, with 9 bases between the two germline ends. Looked up from germline, CDR1 is DFQATT and CDR2 is SNEGSKA (reference sequence). The CDR3 is 13 residues long. CDR3 in amino acids: CSARAGGDQPQHF. CDR3 DNA: TGCAGTGCTAGAGCGGGGGGCGATCAGCCCCAGCATTTT.

This clonotype was picked up many times. The rearrangement links TRBV27 to TRBJ2-5; 8 nucleotides match TRBD1. V trimming: 6 bases; J trimming: 5 bases; junction bases outside the gene matches: 14. This CDR3 comprises 16 residues. In germline, CDR1 is MNHEY, CDR2 SMNVEV (reference sequence). This CDR3 reads CASRQYSGGGFETQYF. For the CDR3, the DNA is TGTGCCAGCAGGCAGTACTCAGGGGGCGGTTTTGAGACCCAGTACTTC.

This clonotype has a count of ten or more. The V gene is TRBV11-2, the J gene TRBJ2-7; D gene ambiguous. The CDR3 contains 16 residues. Germline V gene sequence: CDR1 SGHAT, CDR2 FQNNGV. The V and J ends lost 5 bases and 0 bases respectively, with 17 bases between them. Written as DNA, the CDR3 is TGTGCCAGCAGCCCCCCCACGTTCCCTAGCTCCTACGAGCAGTACTTC. It encodes CASSPPTFPSSYEQYF. Full variable domain (remainder filled in from reference TRBV11-2 and TRBJ2-7): EAGVAQSPRYKIIEKRQSVAFWCNPISGHATLYWYQQILGQGPKLLIQFQNNGVVDDSQLPKDRFSAERLKGVDSTLKIQPAKLEDSAVYLCASSPPTFPSSYEQYFGPGTRLTVT.

The sample holds a few counts of this clonotype. The CDR3 here is CASSLETVPHSPLHF. In nucleotides, the CDR3 is TGCGCCAGCAGCTTGGAGACAGTACCCCATTCACCCCTCCACTTT. The chain uses TRBV5-1 and TRBJ1-6; tentatively, D is TRBD1 (5 bases). V was pared by 0 bases and J by 8 bases, with 12 bases between. The germline V gene encodes CDR1 SGHRS and CDR2 YFSETQ. This CDR3 has 15 residues.

This clonotype is a singleton in its sample. The V call is TRBV19, the J call TRBJ2-2; 12 bases are a match to TRBD2. V was clipped by 1 base and J by 7 bases; unmatched bases: 4. The CDR3 spans 16 residues. The V gene's germline CDR1 is LNHDA and CDR2 SQIVND (reference sequence). As DNA, the CDR3 is TGTGCCAGTAGTATAGGACTAGCGGGAGTTTTCGGGGAGCTGTTTTTT. It translates to CASSIGLAGVFGELFF. Together with reference TRBV19 and TRBJ2-2, the CDR3 gives the full variable domain: DGGITQSPKYLFRKEGQNVTLSCEQNLNHDAMYWYRQDPGQGLRLIYYSQIVNDFQKGDIAEGYSVSREKKESFPLTVTSAQKNPTAFYLCASSIGLAGVFGELFFGEGSRLTVL.

This clonotype was counted at least ten times. V usage is TRBV12-3 or TRBV12-4 and J usage is TRBJ1-5, with a weak D call TRBD1 (5 bases). V lost 6 bases and J lost 3, with 12 bases in between. The CDR3 has 14 residues. CDR3 coding DNA: TGTGCCAGCAGCCTTGACAGTTCCAATCAGCCCCAGCATTTT. Translation: CASSLDSSNQPQHF.

This clonotype was seen repeatedly, ten times or more. The chain carries TRBV5-1 and TRBJ2-7; D may be TRBD2 (6 bases). V was cut by 0 bases and J by 0 bases, with 13 bases left in between. Germline loops: CDR1 SGHRS, CDR2 YFSETQ. There are 16 residues in the CDR3. The chain's CDR3 is CASSLAGDSLSYEQYF. CDR3 DNA: TGCGCCAGCAGCTTGGCGGGGGACTCGCTCTCCTACGAGCAGTACTTC. Full variable domain (rest looked up from reference TRBV5-1 and TRBJ2-7): KAGVTQTPRYLIKTRGQQVTLSCSPISGHRSVSWYQQTPGQGLQFLFEYFSETQRNKGNFPGRFSGRQFSNSRSEMNVSTLELGDSALYLCASSLAGDSLSYEQYFGPGTRLTVT.

The J gene is TRBJ1-1, the V gene TRBV30, with TRBD1 identical over 7 bases. Germline V CDR1 and CDR2: GTSNPN, SVGIG (reference sequence). CDR3 length: 14 residues. J gave up 8 bases and V 6 bases, and 15 bases lay outside the gene matches. CDR3 DNA sequence: TGTGCCTGCCAAGTCAAAGGGGGCGTCGGCGAAGCTTTCTTT. Its protein product is CACQVKGGVGEAFF.

This clonotype was recorded at least ten times. J is TRBJ1-5 and V is TRBV6-1, with TRBD1 identical over 7 bases. V was pared by 6 bases and J by 0 bases, with 11 bases of the junction left unmatched. The CDR3 has 17 residues. Germline CDR1 MNHNS, CDR2 SASEGT. This CDR3 reads CASSDQGVVNSNQPQHF. The DNA of the CDR3 is TGTGCCAGCAGCGATCAGGGGGTCGTCAATAGCAATCAGCCCCAGCATTTT.

This clonotype turned up a few times. The CDR3 DNA sequence: TGTGCCAGCAGGAAACAGGGTGCCTACGAGCAGTACTTC. Amino acids: CASRKQGAYEQYF. The chain couples TRBV27 to TRBJ2-7; D possibly corresponds to TRBD1 (6 bases). The V gene's germline CDR1 is MNHEY and CDR2 SMNVEV (reference sequence). The length of the CDR3 is 13 residues. The V gene lost 6 bases and the J gene lost 2 bases, with 11 bases spanning the gap.

In its sample, this clonotype was seen many times. The chain combines TRBV14 with TRBJ1-1, with D possibly being TRBD1 (5 bases). CDR1 is SGHDN and CDR2 is FVKESK in the germline V gene. The CDR3 totals 13 residues. V lost 4 bases and J lost 7, with 13 bases in between. Here the CDR3 reads CASSRAGVNEAFF. In DNA, the CDR3 is TGTGCCAGCAGCCGTGCGGGGGTGAATGAAGCTTTCTTT.

The chain is built from TRBV20-1 and TRBJ2-2, with unresolved D. CDR1 is DFQATT and CDR2 is SNEGSKA in the germline V gene (reference sequence). This CDR3 has 14 amino acids. V was cut by 1 base and J by 3 bases, with 9 bases left in between. In DNA form, the CDR3 reads TGCAGTGCTAGAGCGGGCTACGACACCGGGGAGCTGTTTTTT. This codes for CSARAGYDTGELFF.

The rearrangement uses TRBV15 and TRBJ2-3; D is unresolved. This CDR3 is 15 amino acids long. CDR1 is LNHNV and CDR2 is YYDKDF in the germline V gene (reference sequence). Between the trimmed V and J ends, which lost 1 base and 4 bases, there was a span of 12 bases. The CDR3 DNA follows: TGTGCCACCAGCAGAGGCACGGGTATCCCAGATACGCAGTATTTT. It yields the protein CATSRGTGIPDTQYF. Full variable domain (remainder filled in from reference TRBV15 and TRBJ2-3): DAMVIQNPRYQVTQFGKPVTLSCSQTLNHNVMYWYQQKSSQAPKLLFHYYDKDFNNEADTPDNFQSRRPNTSFCFLDIRSPGLGDTAMYLCATSRGTGIPDTQYFGPGTRLTVL.

Remarks on this clonotype: With a much larger clone just one base away, this may be a read error. J is TRBJ2-5 and V is TRBV7-2; TRBD2 agrees at 7 bases. With V trimmed by 0 bases and J by 6 bases, 7 bases remained unmatched. Looked up from germline, CDR1 is SGHTA and CDR2 is FQGNSA. This CDR3 comprises 15 residues. The CDR3 coding sequence is TGTGCCAGCAGCTTAGCCCCCGCGGGAGTTCAGACCCAGTACTTC. Translated: CASSLAPAGVQTQYF.

The rearrangement links TRBV10-3 to TRBJ1-1; 8 nucleotides match TRBD1. CDR3 length: 14 residues. CDR1 and CDR2 (germline): ENHRY, SYGVKD. V trimming: 2 bases; J trimming: 10 bases; junction bases outside the gene matches: 9. In DNA form, the CDR3 reads TGTGCCATCAGTGAGGCTGCAGGGGGCTCGCGAGCTTTCTTT. It specifies CAISEAAGGSRAFF.

This clonotype showed up just a few times. The V call is TRBV29-1, the J call TRBJ2-2; D is uncertain. The CDR3 length is 13 residues. CDR1 and CDR2 from the germline V gene are SQVTM and ANQGSEA. V was pared by 3 bases and J by 4 bases, with 9 bases between. CDR3 sequence: CSVESVGTGELFF. The DNA for the CDR3 is TGCAGCGTTGAGTCGGTGGGCACCGGGGAGCTGTTTTTT.

CDR3 in DNA: TGCAGCGTTGATGTAGCGGGAATGTCCCAGTACTTC. It encodes CSVDVAGMSQYF. The chain is built from TRBV29-1 and TRBJ2-5, with 8 bases fitting TRBD2. Germline V gene data show CDR1 as SQVTM and CDR2 as ANQGSEA. The CDR3 loop spans 12 amino acids. Unmatched junction bases numbered 6, after V lost 3 bases and J lost 9 bases.